The next 14 T cell receptor beta chains were all read from a single sample in a study of T cell repertoires in cytomegalovirus infection. Their specific antigens are unknown. TCRdb reprocessed the reads with MiXCR, giving one entry per CDR3 protein. This table holds about 830,000 distinct CDR3 sequences, 30% to 35% found once. The source material was cultured CD8+ T cells from PBMCs, sampled from culture after CMV antigen stimulation. These receptors were obtained from a human donor in good health (CMV status not recorded). Some clones in this sample may be carry-over from other donors' samples.

This clonotype was counted at least ten times. The V gene is TRBV19, the J gene TRBJ2-1, with 7 bases identical to TRBD2. The ends lost 5 bases at V and 8 bases at J; junction bases unmatched: 3. The CDR3 loop spans 12 amino acids. Per the germline V gene, CDR1 is LNHDA and CDR2 is SQIVND (reference sequence). CDR3 residues: CASSPAGDEQFF. CDR3 in DNA: TGTGCCAGTAGTCCGGCGGGAGATGAGCAGTTCTTC.

V is TRBV27 and J is TRBJ2-1; D may be TRBD1 (6 bases). The length of the CDR3 is 15 residues. Trimming took 2 bases from V and 7 from J, leaving 15 bases between them. Germline assignment: CDR1 MNHEY and CDR2 SMNVEV (reference sequence). This chain's CDR3 is CASSLRTVGGNEQFF. The CDR3 DNA reads as TGTGCCAGCAGTTTACGGACAGTCGGCGGGAATGAGCAGTTCTTC.

Only a few counts were recorded for this clonotype. The chain combines TRBV7-9 with TRBJ2-1; D tentatively fits TRBD1 or TRBD2 (5 bases each). Trimming took 5 bases from V and 0 from J, leaving 14 bases between them. Germline CDR1 is SEHNR and CDR2 is FQNEAQ (reference sequence). The CDR3 runs 16 residues. The CDR3 region has the DNA TGTGCCAGCAGCCCCAGTGCAGGGAGCTCCTACAATGAGCAGTTCTTC. Translated, it gives CASSPSAGSSYNEQFF. Drawing the rest from reference TRBV7-9 and TRBJ2-1, the complete variable domain is DTGVSQNPRHKITKRGQNVTFRCDPISEHNRLYWYRQTLGQGPEFLTYFQNEAQLEKSRLLSDRFSAERPKGSFSTLEIQRTEQGDSAMYLCASSPSAGSSYNEQFFGPGTRLTVL.

This clonotype was detected ten times or more. V is TRBV7-9 and J is TRBJ1-1, with 7 bases matching TRBD1. This CDR3 spans 14 amino acids. J lost 0 bases, V lost 5 bases, and 3 bases had no gene match. From germline, CDR1 is SEHNR and CDR2 FQNEAQ (reference sequence). This CDR3 reads CASSPTGMNTEAFF. CDR3 nucleotide sequence: TGTGCCAGCAGCCCGACAGGGATGAACACTGAAGCTTTCTTT.

This clonotype appeared a single time. This sequence may be a read error, since a much larger clone differs from it by one base. The CDR3 nucleotides are TGTGTCAGCAGCTTAGATAATGGAAACACCATATATTTT. Amino acid sequence: CVSSLDNGNTIYF. The chain combines TRBV7-6 with TRBJ1-3; D not certain. The CDR3 is made up of 13 amino acids. Germline lookup yields CDR1 SGHVS and CDR2 FNYEAQ.

This sequence joins TRBV6-1 and TRBJ2-1; D is perhaps TRBD1 (5 bases). The V gene lost 6 bases and the J gene lost 4 bases, with 13 bases spanning the gap. CDR3 length: 14 residues. CDR1 MNHNS and CDR2 SASEGT come from the germline V gene. The CDR3 reads CASSDPDSYNEQFF. The CDR3 DNA reads as TGTGCCAGCAGCGATCCCGACAGTTACAATGAGCAGTTCTTC.

This rearrangement joins TRBV5-4 to TRBJ1-1; no firm D call. CDR3 length: 15 residues. From germline, CDR1 is SGHNT and CDR2 YYREEE (reference sequence). V lost 0 bases, J lost 0 bases, and 9 bases lay in between. The CDR3 protein is CASSLDRNMNTEAFF. Here the CDR3 DNA reads TGTGCCAGCAGCTTGGACCGAAACATGAACACTGAAGCTTTCTTT.

Regarding this clonotype: This may arise from a read error, as a much more abundant clone is one base away. The chain carries TRBV7-8 and TRBJ2-3, with 16 bases identical to TRBD2. Per germline, CDR1 SGHVS and CDR2 FQNEAQ. The CDR3 has 16 amino acids. The CDR3 sequence is CVSSLGLAGGHDTQYF. CDR3 nucleotides: TGTGTCAGCAGCCTGGGACTAGCGGGGGGGCATGATACGCAGTATTTT.

This clonotype was counted only a few times. Written as DNA, the CDR3 is TGTGCCAGCAGTTACTCCCCGGGACTATCCTACGAGCAGTACGTC. Translated, it gives CASSYSPGLSYEQYV. This chain uses TRBV6-6 with TRBJ2-7, with 7 bases matching TRBD2. Germline loops: CDR1 MNHNY, CDR2 SVGAGI (reference sequence). V lost 0 bases, J lost 1 base, and 3 bases stayed unmatched. The CDR3 extends over 15 amino acids.

In DNA, the CDR3 is TGTGCCAGCAGTGCCGGACAGGGCACCAATCAGCCCCAGCATTTT. Its translation: CASSAGQGTNQPQHF. This rearrangement joins TRBV25-1 to TRBJ1-5; 8 nucleotides match TRBD1. The CDR3 sequence is 15 residues long. Germline-derived CDR1 and CDR2 are MGHDK and SYGVNS. Trimming took 4 bases from V and 3 from J; bases not matched to a gene: 5. The full variable domain, completed using reference TRBV25-1 and TRBJ1-5, is EADIYQTPRYLVIGTGKKITLECSQTMGHDKMYWYQQDPGMELHLIHYSYGVNSTEKGDLSSESTVSRIRTEHFPLTLESARPSHTSQYLCASSAGQGTNQPQHFGDGTRLSIL.

The chain links TRBV7-9 to TRBJ2-4; the D gene is possibly TRBD2 (5 bases). Trimming removed 10 bases at V and 0 bases at J, with 19 bases between. Germline CDR1 is SEHNR and CDR2 is FQNEAQ (reference sequence). The CDR3 sequence is 16 residues long. CDR3 sequence reads: CATTTRGNLAKNIQYF. The CDR3 nucleotides read TGTGCCACCACCACCCGGGGAAATTTAGCCAAAAACATTCAGTACTTC.

The V call is TRBV11-3, the J call TRBJ2-1, with a possible D match to TRBD2 (6 bases). The CDR3 is made up of 16 amino acids. V was shortened by 0 bases and J by 4 bases, with 13 bases between the two germline ends. Germline V gene sequence: CDR1 SGHNT, CDR2 YENEEA. For the CDR3, the DNA is TGTGCCAGCAGCTTAGATTCCGGGGGAGAGTACAATGAGCAGTTCTTC. Translating gives CASSLDSGGEYNEQFF.

The chain is built from TRBV19 and TRBJ1-2; perhaps TRBD1 as D (5 bases). The CDR3 is 16 amino acids. Germline lookup yields CDR1 LNHDA and CDR2 SQIVND (reference sequence). Trimming pared 4 bases from V and 2 bases from J, leaving 17 bases between. CDR3 sequence: CASSTSLGATNYGYTF. The CDR3 DNA sequence: TGTGCCAGTAGTACCTCGCTAGGGGCTACGAACTATGGCTACACCTTC.

V gene TRBV20-1 combines with J gene TRBJ1-1, with a weak D call TRBD1 (6 bases). The CDR3 totals 13 residues. Per germline, CDR1 DFQATT and CDR2 SNEGSKA (reference sequence). With 5 bases removed from V and 5 bases from J, the gap between germline ends came to 15 bases. In DNA, the CDR3 is TGCAGTGCTTGGGGGGCAGGGCAAACTGAAGCTTTCTTT. Amino acid sequence: CSAWGAGQTEAFF.